Listed here are 24 T cell receptor beta chains from one sample, sequenced in a study of tissue T cells after allogeneic stem cell transplantation. TCRdb's copy holds only in-frame clones and misses some; the assay was immunoSEQ multiplex PCR. The sample yields 5,000 or so clones, about 70% seen once. This specimen consisted of duodenal tissue, obtained at autopsy. These receptors all stem from a female patient aged 18 to 49 with steroid-refractory graft-versus-host disease after an allogeneic stem cell transplant. Some T cells may be supplied by the graft donor.

The V gene is TRBV7-8, the J gene TRBJ2-1, with D hard to call. CDR1 and CDR2 from the germline V gene are SGHVS and FQNEAQ. V gave up 5 bases and J gave up 3 bases, with 8 bases separating them. This CDR3 comprises 13 residues. The CDR3 nucleotides read TGTGCCAGCAGCCTCCATAACTACAATGAGCAGTTCTTC. Translating gives CASSLHNYNEQFF.

The chain combines TRBV19 with TRBJ2-3; possibly TRBD2 for D (6 bases). The CDR3 sequence is 16 residues long. Trimming removed 6 bases from V and 4 bases from J, with 20 bases in between. Per germline, CDR1 LNHDA and CDR2 SQIVND (reference sequence). The CDR3 sequence: CASRTGYGRQADTQYF. The DNA for the CDR3 is TGTGCCAGTAGGACCGGGTATGGGAGGCAGGCAGATACGCAGTATTTT.

The rearrangement joins TRBV6-5 to TRBJ1-1, with unresolved D. This CDR3 region has 13 residues. In germline, CDR1 is MNHEY, CDR2 SVGAGI. The V gene lost 8 bases and the J gene lost 5 bases, with 15 bases spanning the gap. The CDR3 sequence is CASAYWLGTEAFF. DNA of the CDR3: TGTGCCAGCGCCTACTGGTTAGGAACTGAAGCTTTCTTT.

V usage is TRBV27 and J usage is TRBJ1-1; D remains ambiguous. V was clipped by 0 bases and J by 5 bases, with 7 bases between them. The CDR3 has 13 amino acids. The germline gives CDR1 MNHEY, CDR2 SMNVEV (reference sequence). CDR3 nucleotides: TGTGCCAGCAGTTTATCGAGGTGGACTGAAGCTTTCTTT. Protein: CASSLSRWTEAFF.

This chain joins TRBV5-6 and TRBJ1-5; D gene unclear. This CDR3 region has 14 residues. V was shortened by 0 bases and J by 3 bases, with 7 bases between the two germline ends. CDR1 SGHDT and CDR2 YYEEEE come from the germline V gene. CDR3 loop: CASSLGRFNQPQHF. The CDR3 nucleotides are TGTGCCAGCAGCTTGGGGCGGTTCAATCAGCCCCAGCATTTT. The full variable domain, with the rest looked up from reference TRBV5-6 and TRBJ1-5, is DAGVTQSPTHLIKTRGQQVTLRCSPKSGHDTVSWYQQALGQGPQFIFQYYEEEERQRGNFPDRFSGHQFPNYSSELNVNALLLGDSALYLCASSLGRFNQPQHFGDGTRLSIL.

This sequence joins TRBV27 and TRBJ2-1, with 8 bases matching TRBD2. The CDR3 covers 15 residues. From germline, CDR1 is MNHEY and CDR2 SMNVEV (reference sequence). The V and J ends lost 2 bases and 4 bases, in that order; junction bases with no gene match: 4. The CDR3 DNA sequence: TGTGCCAGCAGTTTACGGGGGGGGTCATACAATGAGCAGTTCTTC. Protein sequence: CASSLRGGSYNEQFF.

This chain uses TRBV9 with TRBJ2-1, with TRBD2 identical over 8 bases. This CDR3 has 15 amino acids. Germline-derived CDR1 and CDR2 are SGDLS and YYNGEE. V was clipped by 0 bases and J by 3 bases; unmatched bases: 2. CDR3: CASSVAGTSYNEQFF. The CDR3 region has the DNA TGTGCCAGCAGCGTAGCCGGGACTAGCTACAATGAGCAGTTCTTC.

The gene calls are TRBV5-1 and TRBJ2-7, with a tentative D call TRBD2 (5 bases). The V gene's germline CDR1 is SGHRS and CDR2 YFSETQ. With 0 bases removed from V and 4 bases from J, the gap between germline ends came to 14 bases. The CDR3 has 15 amino acids. CDR3 amino acids: CASSLDRENPYEQYF. The CDR3 DNA reads TGCGCCAGCAGCTTGGATCGGGAAAACCCTTACGAGCAGTACTTC.

The J gene is TRBJ2-7, the V gene TRBV5-6; no definite D call. V shed 2 bases and J shed 2 bases, with 8 bases lying between them. CDR1 is SGHDT and CDR2 is YYEEEE in the germline V gene. The CDR3 is 13 residues long. Written as DNA, the CDR3 is TGTGCCAGCAGCTTTCGCAGGCCCTACGAGCAGTACTTC. This translates into CASSFRRPYEQYF.

This clone was detected only a few times. The chain has TRBV12-3 or TRBV12-4 and TRBJ1-1, with D unclear. The CDR3 loop spans 11 amino acids. The ends were cut back, 5 bases at V and 10 bases at J, with 11 bases in the middle. CDR3 residues: CASSLTARAFF. The DNA of the CDR3 is TGTGCCAGCAGTCTTACAGCCCGAGCTTTCTTT.

The V call is TRBV4-1, the J call TRBJ1-1; a possible D gene is TRBD1 (5 bases). V lost 3 bases, J lost 6 bases, and 14 bases lay in between. The CDR3 contains 14 residues. CDR1 and CDR2 (germline): MGHRA, YSYEKL. The CDR3 DNA reads as TGCGCCAGCAGCCATTACCAGGGAGGTCCTGAAGCTTTCTTT. It encodes CASSHYQGGPEAFF.

The genes are TRBV7-9 and TRBJ2-7; 11 bases fit TRBD2. The CDR3 covers 16 residues. Germline lookup yields CDR1 SEHNR and CDR2 FQNEAQ (reference sequence). Losses at the gene ends were 8 bases for V and 3 bases for J; bases not matched to a gene: 12. The CDR3 DNA reads as TGTGCCAGCTTCGGGACTAGCGGCAAAACTTACTACGAGCAGTACTTC. It codes for CASFGTSGKTYYEQYF.

Judged by abundance, this clone is large. The V call is TRBV6-6, the J call TRBJ2-3, with D possibly matching TRBD2 (6 bases). V was cut by 6 bases and J by 1 base, with 8 bases left in between. The germline V gene has CDR1 MNHNY and CDR2 SVGAGI (reference sequence). CDR3 length: 13 amino acids. The CDR3 sequence: CASSRGGTDTQYF. DNA of the CDR3: TGTGCCAGCAGCCGCGGGGGCACAGATACGCAGTATTTT.

By its share, this clone is large. The chain recombines TRBV6-5 with TRBJ2-3, with D possibly matching TRBD1 (6 bases). This CDR3 is 15 amino acids long. The germline V gene encodes CDR1 MNHEY and CDR2 SVGAGI. Deletions cut 0 bases from V and 6 bases from J, with 13 bases between. Here the CDR3 DNA reads TGTGCCAGCAGTTACTCACCAGGGGTCCTCGATACGCAGTATTTT. This sequence encodes CASSYSPGVLDTQYF.

Only a few counts were recorded for this clone. The chain joins TRBV7-9 to TRBJ2-3; D call uncertain. The length of the CDR3 is 15 residues. V was trimmed by 5 bases and J by 3 bases, leaving 15 bases between them. Germline CDR1 is SEHNR and CDR2 is FQNEAQ (reference sequence). For the CDR3, the DNA is TGTGCCAGCAGCCGCCGGGCAGGCAGGACAGATACGCAGTATTTT. It yields the protein CASSRRAGRTDTQYF.

The chain's CDR3 is CASSPPNQETQYF. The CDR3 coding sequence is TGTGCCAGCAGCCCACCTAACCAAGAGACCCAGTACTTC. The J gene is TRBJ2-5, the V gene TRBV27; no clear D. The ends were cut back, 6 bases at V and 0 bases at J, with 8 bases in the middle. CDR1 is MNHEY and CDR2 is SMNVEV in the germline V gene (reference sequence). This CDR3 is 13 amino acids long.

The chain joins TRBV2 to TRBJ2-7, with D tentatively TRBD2 (5 bases). The CDR3 extends over 12 amino acids. Germline assignment: CDR1 SNHLY and CDR2 FYNNEI. V lost 6 bases, J lost 4 bases, and 10 bases lay in between. Written as DNA, the CDR3 is TGTGCCAGCAGGGCTGGAGGTTACGAGCAGTACTTC. It codes for CASRAGGYEQYF.

The V call is TRBV9, the J call TRBJ2-2; D gene unclear. Germline V gene lookup returns CDR1 SGDLS and CDR2 YYNGEE. The CDR3 length is 13 residues. V dropped 0 bases and J dropped 7 bases, with 7 bases sitting between them. CDR3 coding DNA: TGTGCCAGCAGCGTAGGCCGGGTCGGGGAGCTGTTTTTT. Its protein product is CASSVGRVGELFF.

The rearrangement uses TRBV28 and TRBJ1-6, with D unresolved. V was cut by 5 bases and J by 3 bases, with 11 bases left in between. CDR1 is MDHEN, CDR2 SYDVKM, per germline. CDR3 length: 15 residues. CDR3 residues: CASSARHYYNSPLHF. The CDR3 DNA reads TGTGCCAGCAGTGCTCGACACTACTATAATTCACCCCTCCACTTT.

The chain has TRBV5-1 and TRBJ2-1; D may be TRBD2 (5 bases). From germline, CDR1 is SGHRS and CDR2 YFSETQ. This CDR3 spans 19 amino acids. V lost 0 bases and J 0 bases, leaving 19 bases between the germline ends. CDR3 nucleotide sequence: TGCGCCAGCAGCTTGGCCAATAGGGCTAGCCGGAGCTCCTACAATGAGCAGTTCTTC. Protein sequence: CASSLANRASRSSYNEQFF.

V is TRBV7-3 and J is TRBJ2-3; D is uncertain. Looked up from germline, CDR1 is SGHTA and CDR2 is FQGTGA. Trimming stripped 5 bases from V and 0 bases from J, with 15 bases between. CDR3 length equals 16 residues. The DNA for the CDR3 is TGTGCCAGCAGCCCAGGCCGCGGAGTTAGCACAGATACGCAGTATTTT. This codes for CASSPGRGVSTDTQYF.

The rearrangement uses TRBV28 and TRBJ1-5; 8 bases map to TRBD1. This CDR3 spans 18 amino acids. The germline V gene encodes CDR1 MDHEN and CDR2 SYDVKM. With 4 bases clipped from V and 4 bases from J, the junction kept 15 bases outside the gene matches. The CDR3 DNA sequence: TGTGCCAGCAGTTATAACCCCCTGAGGACAGGGTTTAATCAGCCCCAGCATTTT. Translated, it gives CASSYNPLRTGFNQPQHF.

The rearrangement joins TRBV2 to TRBJ2-7; possibly TRBD2 for D (6 bases). Trimming left V 1 base short and J 5 bases short, with 12 bases between. The V gene's germline CDR1 is SNHLY and CDR2 FYNNEI. The CDR3 runs to 14 residues. CDR3 region: CASSEGRRDNEQYF. The CDR3 region has the DNA TGTGCCAGCAGTGAAGGTCGGCGGGATAACGAGCAGTACTTC.

V is TRBV6-5 and J is TRBJ1-3, with D tentatively TRBD1 (5 bases). With 5 bases removed from V and 7 bases from J, the gap between germline ends came to 18 bases. This CDR3 has 15 amino acids. In germline, CDR1 is MNHEY, CDR2 SVGAGI. CDR3 DNA: TGTGCCAGCAGTCGGCGGGGGACCCTGGGCAACACCATATATTTT. As protein: CASSRRGTLGNTIYF.